This T cell receptor beta chain was retrieved from a study of shared clonotypes between healthy human individuals. Whole-study results and caveats: Compared with memory subsets, naive subsets generally had larger estimated richness. A handful of donors had around 5.2% of their naive CD4 clonotypes in common.

The CDR3 is made up of 15 amino acids. V was clipped by 6 bases and J by 0 bases, with 12 bases between them. Germline-derived CDR1 and CDR2 are LNHDA and SQIVND (reference sequence). Running of the assay took place at deep level. Authors' processing steps: With immunoSEQ giving junction-only sequences and no quality scores, filtering differed. Assay: immunoSEQ multiplex PCR; the TCRdb copy retains only in-frame clones and omits some. That table gives V, J and clone size, and the DNA gave D and trimming. The repertoire holds roughly 500,000 clones, with 90% to 96% as singletons. About this clone: Its antigen is not known.

This TCR came from a woman in her 30s in good health. This rearrangement joins TRBV19 to TRBJ1-5; D gene ambiguous. Sequencing was done on a sample of naive CD4+ T cells sorted from blood. The subset is: CD45RA+ positively selected. CDR3 residues: CASRKQTYSNQPQHF. Written as DNA, the CDR3 is TGTGCCAGTAGGAAACAGACGTATAGCAATCAGCCCCAGCATTTT.